The 11 T cell receptor beta chains presented below share a single source sample, sequenced in a study of T-cell memory formation after mild COVID-19. TCRdb processed the 5' RACE reads anew with MiXCR; each CDR3 protein has one entry. The repertoire holds a few hundred thousand distinct CDR3 sequences, 24% seen once, with about 10% in the top ten. Sequencing used PBMCs or a T cell subset sorted from them (not recorded which). All receptors derive from an adult woman who had mild COVID-19 (a few samples of this study predate the infection). Cell type and time point are not known.

CDR3: CAWKAYVVSEQFF. The CDR3 nucleotides are TGTGCCTGGAAGGCCTACGTAGTCAGTGAGCAGTTCTTC. The chain links TRBV30 to TRBJ2-1, with D unclear. V lost 4 bases to trimming and J lost 9 bases, with 16 bases between them. The germline CDR1 and CDR2 sequences are GTSNPN and SVGIG (reference sequence). This CDR3 has 13 amino acids.

The chain recombines TRBV7-9 with TRBJ1-5, with D tentatively TRBD1 (5 bases). This CDR3 region has 16 residues. The V end lost 1 base, the J end lost 7 bases, and 17 bases lay between the germline ends. Germline V CDR1 and CDR2: SEHNR, FQNEAQ (reference sequence). CDR3 protein: CASSLDVVGGGQPQHF. The CDR3 coding sequence is TGTGCCAGCAGCTTAGACGTAGTCGGGGGAGGGCAGCCCCAGCATTTT.

This clonotype was seen a handful of times. The chain links TRBV7-3 to TRBJ2-3; D is unclear. The V gene's germline CDR1 is SGHTA and CDR2 FQGTGA. Trimming removed 2 bases from V and 5 bases from J, with 5 bases in between. The CDR3 length is 12 residues. CDR3 sequence (DNA): TGTGCCAGCAGCTTAGACGTAGATACGCAGTATTTT. This gives the protein CASSLDVDTQYF.

V and J are TRBV7-6 and TRBJ1-1; the D gene is possibly TRBD1 (6 bases). Germline V lookup: CDR1 SGHVS, CDR2 FNYEAQ. This CDR3 is built from 15 residues. Trimming took off 3 bases at V and 0 bases at J, with 11 bases between the two ends. In DNA, the CDR3 is TGTGCCAGCAGCTTGGGTACAGGGATGAACACTGAAGCTTTCTTT. Protein product: CASSLGTGMNTEAFF.

This clonotype came up a few times. The chain joins TRBV6-6 to TRBJ1-5, with 7 bases matching TRBD1. V trimming: 0 bases; J trimming: 1 base; junction bases outside the gene matches: 3. Germline V gives CDR1 MNHNY, CDR2 SVGAGI (reference sequence). The CDR3 sequence is 16 residues long. CDR3 coding DNA: TGTGCCAGCAGTTACTCGCCGACAGGGAGCAATCAGCCCCAGCATTTT. Its protein is CASSYSPTGSNQPQHF.

V and J are TRBV5-6 and TRBJ1-2; D is perhaps TRBD1 (6 bases). Per the germline V gene, CDR1 is SGHDT and CDR2 is YYEEEE. CDR3 length equals 13 residues. The V and J ends lost 0 bases and 7 bases respectively, with 10 bases between them. The CDR3 here is CASSLGGPTGYTF. CDR3 nucleotides: TGTGCCAGCAGCTTGGGGGGGCCAACTGGCTACACCTTC.

This clonotype was seen a few times. The chain couples TRBV12-3 or TRBV12-4 to TRBJ2-7; TRBD2 matches 8 bases. The CDR3 is made up of 18 amino acids. V dropped 5 bases and J dropped 2; count of bases not matched to a gene: 17. The CDR3 reads CASSPFAGGTTNTYEQYF. The CDR3 nucleotides are TGTGCCAGCAGTCCCTTTGCGGGGGGAACGACTAACACCTACGAGCAGTACTTC.

V and J are TRBV7-2 and TRBJ2-1; 8 positions agree with TRBD2. The CDR3 has 16 amino acids. Germline V gene data show CDR1 as SGHTA and CDR2 as FQGNSA. J lost 3 bases, V lost 5 bases, and 9 bases had no gene match. CDR3 in DNA: TGTGCCAGCAGCCCAAATCCGGGACTAGACTACAATGAGCAGTTCTTC. It translates to CASSPNPGLDYNEQFF. The entire variable domain, with the rest obtained from reference TRBV7-2 and TRBJ2-1, is as follows: GAGVSQSPSNKVTEKGKDVELRCDPISGHTALYWYRQSLGQGLEFLIYFQGNSAPDKSGLPSDRFSAERTGGSVSTLTIQRTQQEDSAVYLCASSPNPGLDYNEQFFGPGTRLTVL.

The chain recombines TRBV7-6 with TRBJ2-2, with D perhaps TRBD1 (6 bases). Germline CDR1 reads SGHVS; CDR2 reads FNYEAQ. The V and J ends lost 0 bases and 3 bases respectively, with 11 bases between them. The CDR3 spans 16 residues. CDR3 region: CASSLAEGGYTGELFF. CDR3 coding DNA: TGTGCCAGCAGCTTAGCCGAAGGGGGTTACACCGGGGAGCTGTTTTTT.

The CDR3 DNA follows: TGTGCCAGCAGCCCCCAGGACCCGGGACCCTCTGAGCCCCAGCATTTT. It is translated as CASSPQDPGPSEPQHF. The chain combines TRBV6-2 or TRBV6-3 with TRBJ1-5; tentatively, D is TRBD1 (5 bases). This CDR3 contains 16 residues. V lost 6 bases to trimming and J lost 8 bases, with 23 bases between them. CDR1 MNHEY and CDR2 SVGEGT come from the germline V gene.

J is TRBJ2-3 and V is TRBV5-1; 8 bases fit TRBD2. The CDR3 runs 14 residues. J lost 12 bases, V lost 2 bases, and 11 bases had no gene match. Looked up from germline, CDR1 is SGHRS and CDR2 is YFSETQ. This CDR3 reads CASSFGRAAGGQYF. DNA of the CDR3: TGCGCCAGCAGCTTTGGCAGAGCGGCGGGGGGACAGTATTTT. Variable domain in full (rest from reference TRBV5-1 and TRBJ2-3): KAGVTQTPRYLIKTRGQQVTLSCSPISGHRSVSWYQQTPGQGLQFLFEYFSETQRNKGNFPGRFSGRQFSNSRSEMNVSTLELGDSALYLCASSFGRAAGGQYFGPGTRLTVL.